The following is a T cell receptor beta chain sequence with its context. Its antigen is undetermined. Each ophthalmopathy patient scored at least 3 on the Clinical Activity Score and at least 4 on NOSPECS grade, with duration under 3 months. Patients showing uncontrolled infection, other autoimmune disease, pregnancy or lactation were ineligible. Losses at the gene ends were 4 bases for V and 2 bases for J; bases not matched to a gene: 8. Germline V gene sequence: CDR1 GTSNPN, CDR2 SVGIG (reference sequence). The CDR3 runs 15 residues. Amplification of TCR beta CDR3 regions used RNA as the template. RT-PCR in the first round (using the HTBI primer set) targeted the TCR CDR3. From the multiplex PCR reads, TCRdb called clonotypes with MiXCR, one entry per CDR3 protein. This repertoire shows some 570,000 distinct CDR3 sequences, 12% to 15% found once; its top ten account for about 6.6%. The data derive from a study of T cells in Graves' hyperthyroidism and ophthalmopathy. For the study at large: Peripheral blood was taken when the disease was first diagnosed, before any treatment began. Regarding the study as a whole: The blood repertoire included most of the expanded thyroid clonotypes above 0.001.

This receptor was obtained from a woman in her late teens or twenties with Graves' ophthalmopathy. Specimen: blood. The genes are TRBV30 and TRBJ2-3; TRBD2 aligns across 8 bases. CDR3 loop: CAWTAISGDTDTQYF. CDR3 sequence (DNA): TGTGCCTGGACTGCGATTAGCGGGGACACAGATACGCAGTATTTT.